The 21 T cell receptor beta chains in this list originate from one sample, sequenced in a study of T-cell reconstitution after alpha-beta-depleted transplantation in children. Preparation of the TCRbeta library used unique molecular identifiers. Via MiXCR, TCRdb re-called the PCR reads, giving one row per CDR3 protein. The sample lists about 300,000 distinct CDR3 sequences; 10% were seen once. This specimen was PBMCs, taken before TCRalphabeta/CD19-depleted stem cell transplant. Source of these receptors: a boy younger than two with acute myeloid leukemia, due to receive a stem cell transplant.

The chain employs TRBV2 and TRBJ2-1; D call uncertain. Germline V gives CDR1 SNHLY, CDR2 FYNNEI. This CDR3 has 16 residues. Trimming removed 3 bases from V and 0 bases from J, with 12 bases in between. The CDR3 DNA reads as TGTGCCAGCAGTGATAGGCTTGAGAGCTCCTACAATGAGCAGTTCTTC. This sequence encodes CASSDRLESSYNEQFF.

This clonotype showed up just a few times. V and J are TRBV6-5 and TRBJ2-7; perhaps D is TRBD1 or TRBD2 (7 bases each). The CDR3 spans 15 residues. CDR1 and CDR2 from the germline V gene are MNHEY and SVGAGI. The germline V and J ends were trimmed by 2 bases and 3 bases, with 14 bases remaining between them. CDR3 sequence: CASSYGQGGIYEQYF. As DNA, the CDR3 is TGTGCCAGCAGTTACGGTCAGGGGGGGATCTACGAGCAGTACTTC.

As DNA, the CDR3 is TGTGCCAGCCTTGGGACAGGGAACTACGAGCAGTACTTC. Translated: CASLGTGNYEQYF. The chain joins TRBV9 to TRBJ2-7; 9 bases agree with TRBD1. With 7 bases clipped from V and 3 bases from J, the junction kept 5 bases outside the gene matches. Germline CDR1 and CDR2: SGDLS and YYNGEE. This CDR3 has 13 residues.

To note about this clonotype: This may stem from a read error, because a much larger clone lies one nucleotide away. The V gene is TRBV12-3 or TRBV12-4, the J gene TRBJ1-3; D ambiguous. CDR3 size: 14 residues. The CDR3 sequence: CASSFYSSGNTTYF. For the CDR3, the DNA is TGTGCCAGCAGTTTTTACAGCTCTGGAAACACCACATATTTT.

This clonotype was picked up many times. CDR3 bases: TGCAGTGCTAGGGGACAGGGTGTAACTGAAGCTTTCTTT. Residues: CSARGQGVTEAFF. The gene calls are TRBV20-1 and TRBJ1-1, with 9 positions matching TRBD1. The CDR3 has 13 residues. The germline gives CDR1 DFQATT, CDR2 SNEGSKA (reference sequence). The ends lost 3 bases at V and 5 bases at J; junction bases unmatched: 4.

The chain combines TRBV9 with TRBJ1-3; no firm D call. CDR1 and CDR2 (germline): SGDLS, YYNGEE. With 0 bases removed from V and 4 bases from J, the gap between germline ends came to 14 bases. The CDR3 totals 16 residues. The CDR3, as DNA: TGTGCCAGCAGCGTAGGAGGCGCCGAGCTCGGAAACACCATATATTTT. It codes for CASSVGGAELGNTIYF.

Only a few counts were recorded for this clonotype. The chain links TRBV6-1 to TRBJ2-2; D perhaps matches TRBD1 (6 bases). The germline CDR1 and CDR2 sequences are MNHNS and SASEGT. V was trimmed by 7 bases and J by 4 bases, leaving 16 bases between them. The CDR3 consists of 15 residues. The CDR3 coding sequence is TGTGCCAGCACCCTAGGACAGCCTTTCACCGGGGAGCTGTTTTTT. Encoded protein: CASTLGQPFTGELFF.

Many counts were recorded for this clonotype. The gene calls are TRBV29-1 and TRBJ1-4; 8 positions agree with TRBD1. Trimming took 4 bases from V and 2 from J; bases not matched to a gene: 6. Per the germline V gene, CDR1 is SQVTM and CDR2 is ANQGSEA. The CDR3 contains 15 residues. The CDR3 loop reads CSVGQQGATNEKLFF. In nucleotides, the CDR3 is TGCAGCGTTGGCCAGCAGGGGGCGACTAATGAAAAACTGTTTTTT.

In its sample, this clonotype was seen a few times. The chain's CDR3 is CASGRGGSLANTGELFF. The DNA of the CDR3 is TGCGCCAGCGGCCGGGGGGGGAGCCTCGCGAACACCGGGGAGCTGTTTTTT. The V call is TRBV5-1, the J call TRBJ2-2, with 8 bases matching TRBD2. Germline V CDR1 and CDR2: SGHRS, YFSETQ. V trimming: 7 bases; J trimming: 0 bases; junction bases outside the gene matches: 11. The CDR3 has 17 residues. Full variable domain (rest looked up from reference TRBV5-1 and TRBJ2-2): KAGVTQTPRYLIKTRGQQVTLSCSPISGHRSVSWYQQTPGQGLQFLFEYFSETQRNKGNFPGRFSGRQFSNSRSEMNVSTLELGDSALYLCASGRGGSLANTGELFFGEGSRLTVL.

This clonotype was recorded many times. The chain joins TRBV3-1 to TRBJ2-2; unclear D gene. V lost 1 base and J lost 5, with 14 bases in between. Germline CDR1 is LGHDT and CDR2 is YNNKEL (reference sequence). The CDR3 runs 16 residues. CDR3 coding DNA: TGTGCCAGCAGCCAAGCAGAATGCCCTAGGACCGGGGAGCTGTTTTTT. It specifies CASSQAECPRTGELFF.

This clonotype was recorded only once. This may be a read error: a much more frequent sequence differs by one nucleotide. DNA for the CDR3: TGCGCCAGCAGCCCGACAGGGGCCCCCATCAAAAACTTTCAGTACTTC. This codes for CASSPTGAPIKNFQYF. The chain employs TRBV5-1 and TRBJ2-4; TRBD1 agrees at 8 bases. Germline CDR1 is SGHRS and CDR2 is YFSETQ. The CDR3 spans 16 residues.

This clonotype was seen repeatedly, ten times or more. The gene calls are TRBV29-1 and TRBJ2-3, with D unclear. Looked up from germline, CDR1 is SQVTM and CDR2 is ANQGSEA. The CDR3 totals 12 residues. The germline V and J ends were trimmed by 5 bases and 2 bases, with 8 bases remaining between them. The CDR3 loop reads CSVRTSTDTQYF. The CDR3 nucleotides read TGCAGCGTTCGAACTTCCACAGATACGCAGTATTTT.

At least ten counts were recorded for this clonotype. The rearrangement links TRBV9 to TRBJ2-2, with D possibly matching TRBD1 (5 bases). Germline V lookup: CDR1 SGDLS, CDR2 YYNGEE. This CDR3 has 15 amino acids. The germline V and J ends were trimmed by 3 bases and 4 bases, with 13 bases remaining between them. For the CDR3, the DNA is TGTGCCAGCAGCGACCTGGGGCTGGGCACCGGGGAGCTGTTTTTT. It codes for CASSDLGLGTGELFF.

The rearrangement uses TRBV11-2 and TRBJ2-7; D gene ambiguous. Germline CDR1 and CDR2: SGHAT and FQNNGV. CDR3 length equals 15 residues. Trimming cost V 1 base and J 3 bases, with 13 bases left between them. This CDR3 reads CASSLALRTVYEQYF. Here the CDR3 DNA reads TGTGCCAGCAGCTTAGCCTTACGGACCGTCTACGAGCAGTACTTC.

The table lists this clonotype with many counts. The chain is built from TRBV25-1 and TRBJ2-7; D is possibly TRBD1 (5 bases). V was pared by 1 base and J by 7 bases, with 11 bases between. The length of the CDR3 is 13 residues. The germline V gene encodes CDR1 MGHDK and CDR2 SYGVNS. The CDR3 coding sequence is TGTGCCAGCAGTGAATGGGGCAGGGAAGAGCAGTACTTC. This encodes CASSEWGREEQYF.

A remark on this clonotype: A much larger clone differs from this one at a single base, so this may be a read error. The chain couples TRBV4-2 to TRBJ2-3, with 7 nucleotides matching TRBD1. CDR1 LGHNA and CDR2 YNFKEQ come from the germline V gene. This CDR3 contains 16 residues. J was trimmed by 2 bases and V by 3 bases; bases with no gene match: 8. Here the CDR3 DNA reads TGTGCCAGCAGCCAGAACGAGGGGGCAACCACAGATACGCAGTATTTT. Its translation: CASSQNEGATTDTQYF.

There are a few counts of this clonotype. The chain recombines TRBV27 with TRBJ1-5; D remains unclear. This CDR3 is 15 amino acids long. CDR1 is MNHEY and CDR2 is SMNVEV in the germline V gene (reference sequence). Trimming took 1 base from V and 0 from J, leaving 7 bases between them. CDR3 nucleotide sequence: TGTGCCAGCAGTTTATACCAGGATAGCAATCAGCCCCAGCATTTT. Amino acid sequence: CASSLYQDSNQPQHF.

This clonotype was counted ten times or more. V and J are TRBV28 and TRBJ1-5; possibly TRBD1 for D (6 bases). Germline CDR1 is MDHEN and CDR2 is SYDVKM. This CDR3 comprises 14 residues. V was trimmed by 7 bases and J by 7 bases, leaving 17 bases between them. CDR3 DNA: TGTGCCAGCACTGGGGGACAACCATGGCAGCCCCAGCATTTT. Translating gives CASTGGQPWQPQHF.

There are many counts of this clonotype. V gene TRBV29-1 combines with J gene TRBJ2-5, with D unresolved. Germline CDR1 and CDR2: SQVTM and ANQGSEA. V gave up 1 base and J gave up 0 bases, with 6 bases separating them. The CDR3 spans 13 residues. The CDR3 sequence is CSVEVGNQETQYF. For the CDR3, the DNA is TGCAGCGTTGAAGTTGGGAACCAAGAGACCCAGTACTTC.

This clonotype has ten or more counts. V is TRBV5-1 and J is TRBJ2-5; perhaps TRBD2 as D (6 bases). Trimming removed 0 bases from V and 0 bases from J, with 12 bases in between. Germline CDR1 is SGHRS and CDR2 is YFSETQ. The CDR3 has 16 residues. CDR3 in amino acids: CASSLELAGYQETQYF. The CDR3 DNA reads as TGCGCCAGCAGCTTGGAACTAGCAGGTTACCAAGAGACCCAGTACTTC.

CDR3 loop: CASSPWTGANTEAFF. The CDR3 bases are TGCGCCAGCAGCCCCTGGACAGGGGCGAACACTGAAGCTTTCTTT. The chain joins TRBV5-1 to TRBJ1-1, with 9 positions matching TRBD1. Germline CDR1 reads SGHRS; CDR2 reads YFSETQ. The CDR3 length is 15 residues. After removal of 4 bases from V and 1 base from J, the junction contained 5 bases not matched to a gene.